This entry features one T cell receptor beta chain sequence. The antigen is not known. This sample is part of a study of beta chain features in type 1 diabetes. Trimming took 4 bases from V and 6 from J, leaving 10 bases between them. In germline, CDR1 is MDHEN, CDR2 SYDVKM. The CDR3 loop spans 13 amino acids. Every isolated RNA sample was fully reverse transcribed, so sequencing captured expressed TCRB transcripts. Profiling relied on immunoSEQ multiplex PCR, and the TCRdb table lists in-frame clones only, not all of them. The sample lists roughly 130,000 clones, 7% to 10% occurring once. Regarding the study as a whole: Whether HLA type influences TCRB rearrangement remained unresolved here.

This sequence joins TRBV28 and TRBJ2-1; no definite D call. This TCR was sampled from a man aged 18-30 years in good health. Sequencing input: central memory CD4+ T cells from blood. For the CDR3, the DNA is TGTGCCAGCAGTTCCCCCCTAGGCAATGAGCAGTTCTTC. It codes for CASSSPLGNEQFF.